This passage covers 26 T cell receptor beta chains from one sample sequenced in a study of regulatory dendritic cells for organ transplantation. The table came from immunoSEQ multiplex PCR; TCRdb's copy has only in-frame clones and leaves some out. The data hold around 4,900 clones, with 65% to 80% observed a single time. Antigens for these TCRs are unknown. Allogeneic regulatory or mature dendritic cells were co-cultured for 4 to 6 days with CFSE-labeled sorted T cells at 1:10. The sample comprised memory CD8+ T cells from blood cultured with regulatory dendritic cells. The subset is: CD45RO+ memory T cells. Receptors were obtained from a human donor in good health.

The V and J genes are TRBV7-3 and TRBJ1-3, with 7 bases identical to TRBD1. With 5 bases clipped from V and 0 bases from J, the junction kept 7 bases outside the gene matches. CDR1 and CDR2 (germline): SGHTA, FQGTGA. The CDR3 is 16 residues long. The CDR3 loop is CASSPDRESSGNTIYF. For the CDR3, the DNA is TGTGCCAGCAGCCCCGACAGGGAGAGCTCTGGAAACACCATATATTTT.

The rearrangement uses TRBV9 and TRBJ2-1; D call uncertain. V dropped 0 bases and J dropped 5 bases, with 12 bases sitting between them. The CDR3 consists of 15 residues. The germline V gene encodes CDR1 SGDLS and CDR2 YYNGEE. This CDR3 is CASSVDVRVHNEQFF. The CDR3 nucleotides read TGTGCCAGCAGCGTAGACGTTAGGGTTCACAATGAGCAGTTCTTC. Full variable domain (remainder filled in from reference TRBV9 and TRBJ2-1): DSGVTQTPKHLITATGQRVTLRCSPRSGDLSVYWYQQSLDQGLQFLIQYYNGEERAKGNILERFSAQQFPDLHSELNLSSLELGDSALYFCASSVDVRVHNEQFFGPGTRLTVL.

This clone was picked up a small number of times. V gene TRBV11-2 combines with J gene TRBJ2-1; D call uncertain. Germline V gene data show CDR1 as SGHAT and CDR2 as FQNNGV. Trimming took off 4 bases at V and 10 bases at J, with 8 bases between the two ends. The CDR3 extends over 11 amino acids. CDR3 residues: CASSYRREQFF. CDR3 DNA sequence: TGTGCCAGCAGCTACCGCCGGGAGCAGTTCTTC.

This chain uses TRBV28 with TRBJ1-5, with TRBD1 matching 8 bases. The CDR3 consists of 15 residues. Trimming at V came to 8 bases and at J to 4 bases, leaving 10 bases not matched to a gene. Germline-derived CDR1 and CDR2 are MDHEN and SYDVKM. CDR3 protein: CASRSLTGDNQPQHF. The CDR3 coding sequence is TGTGCCAGCCGCAGTTTGACAGGGGATAATCAGCCCCAGCATTTT.

This clone was found a few times. The V call is TRBV29-1, the J call TRBJ1-3; D is possibly TRBD1 (6 bases). Germline CDR1 reads SQVTM; CDR2 reads ANQGSEA. V lost 6 bases to trimming and J lost 0 bases, with 15 bases between them. CDR3 length: 15 amino acids. CDR3 coding DNA: TGCAGCGTGATGGGACACACGAGCTCTGGAAACACCATATATTTT. This sequence encodes CSVMGHTSSGNTIYF.

The chain links TRBV5-1 to TRBJ2-3; 14 nucleotides align to TRBD2. Germline CDR1 and CDR2: SGHRS and YFSETQ. The ends lost 4 bases at V and 6 bases at J; junction bases unmatched: 4. CDR3 length equals 15 residues. In DNA, the CDR3 is TGCGCCAGCAGCCCGGGACTAGCGGGAGATGATACGCAGTATTTT. Translated, it gives CASSPGLAGDDTQYF.

The chain carries TRBV7-2 and TRBJ2-1; D may be TRBD2 (5 bases). From germline, CDR1 is SGHTA and CDR2 FQGNSA. Between the trimmed V and J ends, which lost 1 base and 9 bases, there was a span of 13 bases. The length of the CDR3 is 14 residues. CDR3 DNA: TGTGCCAGCAGCTTAGTGATACTAGGCGGTGAGCAGTTCTTC. It specifies CASSLVILGGEQFF. The full variable domain, with the rest looked up from reference TRBV7-2 and TRBJ2-1, is GAGVSQSPSNKVTEKGKDVELRCDPISGHTALYWYRQSLGQGLEFLIYFQGNSAPDKSGLPSDRFSAERTGGSVSTLTIQRTQQEDSAVYLCASSLVILGGEQFFGPGTRLTVL.

The chain employs TRBV7-6 and TRBJ1-1, with D unresolved. This CDR3 spans 14 amino acids. Trimming took 4 bases from V and 3 from J, leaving 12 bases between them. CDR1 is SGHVS, CDR2 FNYEAQ, per germline. Here the CDR3 reads CASSSRLRDTEAFF. Written as DNA, the CDR3 is TGTGCCAGCAGCTCGAGATTGCGGGACACTGAAGCTTTCTTT.

As DNA, the CDR3 is TGTGCCAGCTGCGGGGTCTCCTACGAGCAGTACTTC. It is translated as CASCGVSYEQYF. J is TRBJ2-7 and V is TRBV28, with D maybe TRBD2 (6 bases). The germline V gene encodes CDR1 MDHEN and CDR2 SYDVKM. Between the trimmed V and J ends, which lost 8 bases and 0 bases, there was a span of 8 bases. The CDR3 loop spans 12 amino acids.

This clone was recorded once. This chain uses TRBV4-1 with TRBJ1-1; tentative D call: TRBD1 (5 bases). V lost 4 bases and J 4 bases, leaving 10 bases between the germline ends. Germline lookup yields CDR1 MGHRA and CDR2 YSYEKL. The CDR3 loop spans 13 amino acids. CDR3 sequence: CASSLRGVTEAFF. The CDR3 DNA follows: TGCGCCAGCAGCCTTAGGGGTGTCACTGAAGCTTTCTTT.

This chain connects TRBV11-3 to TRBJ2-7; 11 bases fit TRBD1. Looked up from germline, CDR1 is SGHNT and CDR2 is YENEEA. CDR3 length: 15 amino acids. V was clipped by 1 base and J by 5 bases; unmatched bases: 4. Here the CDR3 DNA reads TGTGCCAGCAGCTTAGGGGACAGGGGGGGCAACGAGCAGTACTTC. It codes for CASSLGDRGGNEQYF.

The gene calls are TRBV19 and TRBJ2-7; D is unclear. From germline, CDR1 is LNHDA and CDR2 SQIVND (reference sequence). CDR3 length equals 14 residues. V was shortened by 7 bases and J by 3 bases, with 16 bases between the two germline ends. As DNA, the CDR3 is TGTGCCAGTACCCGAAAGGTTGGCGACTACGAGCAGTACTTC. This translates into CASTRKVGDYEQYF.

This chain links TRBV10-1 with TRBJ2-1; D gene uncertain. The germline gives CDR1 WNHNN, CDR2 SYGVQD (reference sequence). V lost 2 bases and J 2 bases, leaving 10 bases between the germline ends. This CDR3 has 15 amino acids. CDR3 nucleotides: TGCGCCAGCAGTGAGGTGGAAGCAACCTACAATGAGCAGTTCTTC. Protein sequence: CASSEVEATYNEQFF.

The chain carries TRBV6-4 and TRBJ2-2; the match to TRBD1 covers 7 bases. The CDR3 is 14 amino acids. V dropped 2 bases and J dropped 3; count of bases not matched to a gene: 0. CDR1 and CDR2 (germline): MRHNA, SNTAGT. DNA for the CDR3: TGTGCCAGCAGTGACGACAGGGACACCGGGGAGCTGTTTTTT. Translating gives CASSDDRDTGELFF.

This chain connects TRBV25-1 to TRBJ1-2, with D tentatively TRBD1 (5 bases). Between the trimmed V and J ends, which lost 4 bases and 10 bases, there was a span of 16 bases. The CDR3 length is 13 residues. The V gene's germline CDR1 is MGHDK and CDR2 SYGVNS. CDR3 sequence: CASSGGAREDYTF. The CDR3, as DNA: TGTGCCAGCAGTGGCGGGGCTCGGGAGGACTACACCTTC.

The V gene is TRBV9, the J gene TRBJ2-1, with no clear D. Trimming took 3 bases from V and 6 from J, leaving 10 bases between them. The CDR3 sequence is 13 residues long. Germline assignment: CDR1 SGDLS and CDR2 YYNGEE. The CDR3 nucleotides read TGTGCCAGCAGCGGCGAGCAGTCCAATGAGCAGTTCTTC. Its translation is CASSGEQSNEQFF.

The chain has TRBV10-2 and TRBJ2-7; weak D call: TRBD1 (5 bases). The CDR3 runs to 10 residues. V lost 10 bases, J lost 6 bases, and 10 bases lay in between. Looked up from germline, CDR1 is WSHSY and CDR2 is SAAADI. The CDR3 spells CATQGGEQYF. DNA for the CDR3: TGCGCCACCCAGGGTGGCGAGCAGTACTTC.

This clone is medium-sized (0.01 to 0.1%) by share. This sequence joins TRBV11-2 and TRBJ1-2; possible D gene TRBD1, 5 bases. The CDR3 runs 15 residues. In germline, CDR1 is SGHAT, CDR2 FQNNGV. Trimming pared 1 base from V and 1 base from J, leaving 10 bases between. DNA for the CDR3: TGTGCCAGCAGCTTAGGGGGTCAGGGTAACTATGGCTACACCTTC. Protein sequence: CASSLGGQGNYGYTF.

J is TRBJ1-6 and V is TRBV5-8; D remains unclear. Looked up from germline, CDR1 is SGHTS and CDR2 is YDEGEE. V lost 4 bases and J lost 5, with 7 bases in between. CDR3 size: 13 residues. The CDR3 reads CASSPGDNSPLHF. The CDR3 DNA sequence: TGTGCCAGCAGCCCTGGCGATAATTCACCCCTCCACTTT.

The rearrangement uses TRBV7-9 and TRBJ2-5, with D unresolved. The CDR3 extends over 12 amino acids. The germline CDR1 and CDR2 sequences are SEHNR and FQNEAQ (reference sequence). Trimming took off 5 bases at V and 3 bases at J, with 7 bases between the two ends. The CDR3 loop is CASSPQKETQYF. CDR3 sequence (DNA): TGTGCCAGCAGCCCTCAGAAAGAGACCCAGTACTTC.

Only one count was recorded for this clone. The V and J genes are TRBV25-1 and TRBJ1-2; 7 bases agree with TRBD1. The CDR3 loop spans 15 amino acids. CDR1 MGHDK and CDR2 SYGVNS come from the germline V gene. J was trimmed by 3 bases and V by 2 bases; bases with no gene match: 6. The CDR3 nucleotides are TGTGCCAGCAGTGAACGAGGGGGCTCTGACTATGGCTACACCTTC. It translates to CASSERGGSDYGYTF.

The rearrangement joins TRBV29-1 to TRBJ2-1; D is possibly TRBD2 (6 bases). This CDR3 region has 15 residues. Germline V gives CDR1 SQVTM, CDR2 ANQGSEA. V was trimmed by 3 bases and J by 0 bases, leaving 12 bases between them. The CDR3 DNA sequence: TGCAGCGTTGATGCGGGTAGCGGCTCCTACAATGAGCAGTTCTTC. Translating it yields CSVDAGSGSYNEQFF.

The chain uses TRBV30 and TRBJ1-6, with D hard to call. Trimming removed 4 bases at V and 7 bases at J, with 11 bases between. The CDR3 totals 13 residues. The germline gives CDR1 GTSNPN, CDR2 SVGIG (reference sequence). The CDR3 spells CAWKASRNSPLHF. The CDR3 DNA reads as TGTGCCTGGAAGGCCTCAAGGAATTCACCCCTCCACTTT.

The V and J genes are TRBV9 and TRBJ2-7, with D possibly being TRBD2 (6 bases). The CDR3 contains 16 residues. The germline V gene has CDR1 SGDLS and CDR2 YYNGEE. V was cut by 0 bases and J by 4 bases, with 17 bases left in between. Here the CDR3 reads CASSVGPHSGYYEQYF. The CDR3 coding sequence is TGTGCCAGCAGCGTAGGCCCCCATAGCGGCTATTACGAGCAGTACTTC.

The V gene is TRBV9, the J gene TRBJ1-1; D is possibly TRBD1 (6 bases). From germline, CDR1 is SGDLS and CDR2 YYNGEE. There are 13 residues in the CDR3. Between the trimmed V and J ends, which lost 1 base and 8 bases, there was a span of 12 bases. The CDR3 spells CASSVFVDREAFF. CDR3 bases: TGTGCCAGCAGCGTATTCGTGGACAGAGAAGCTTTCTTT.

V and J are TRBV19 and TRBJ1-4; the D is unclear. This CDR3 region has 14 residues. V was shortened by 6 bases and J by 0 bases, with 8 bases between the two germline ends. CDR1 LNHDA and CDR2 SQIVND come from the germline V gene (reference sequence). The CDR3 DNA follows: TGTGCCAGTAGCGTGGGAACAACTAATGAAAAACTGTTTTTT. Protein product: CASSVGTTNEKLFF.